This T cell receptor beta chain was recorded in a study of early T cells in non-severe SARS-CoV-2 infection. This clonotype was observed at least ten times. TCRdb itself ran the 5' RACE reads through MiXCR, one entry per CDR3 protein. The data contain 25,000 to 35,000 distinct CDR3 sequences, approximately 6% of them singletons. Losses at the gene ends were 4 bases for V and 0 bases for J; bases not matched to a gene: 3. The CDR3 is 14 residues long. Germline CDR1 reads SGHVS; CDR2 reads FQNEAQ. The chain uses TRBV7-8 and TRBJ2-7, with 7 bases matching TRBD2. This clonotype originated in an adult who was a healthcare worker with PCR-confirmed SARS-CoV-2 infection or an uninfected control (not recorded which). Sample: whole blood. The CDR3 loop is CASSSTSPSYEQYF. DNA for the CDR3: TGTGCCAGCAGCTCGACTAGCCCCTCCTACGAGCAGTACTTC.